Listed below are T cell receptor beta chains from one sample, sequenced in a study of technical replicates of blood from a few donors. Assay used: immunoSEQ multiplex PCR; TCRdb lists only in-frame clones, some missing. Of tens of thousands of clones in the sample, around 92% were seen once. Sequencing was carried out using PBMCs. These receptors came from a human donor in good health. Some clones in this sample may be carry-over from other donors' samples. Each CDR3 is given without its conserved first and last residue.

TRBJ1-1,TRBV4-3,ASSPITGVSTEAF
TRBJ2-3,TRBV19,ASSRLAGGGTDTQY
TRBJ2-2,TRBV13,ASSERTRSLPGELF
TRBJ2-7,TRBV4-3,ASSQELGGTYEQY
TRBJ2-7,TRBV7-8,ASSLDGSRYEQY
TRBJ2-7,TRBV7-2,ASSSRTSGVVYEQY
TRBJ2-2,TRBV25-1,ASSTRTGGTGELF
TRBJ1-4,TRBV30,AWSVPGQGGAEKLF
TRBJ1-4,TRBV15,ATSRDQGANEKLF
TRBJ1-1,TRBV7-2,ASSTRTGSSTEAF
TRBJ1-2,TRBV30,AWSGGPRGYT
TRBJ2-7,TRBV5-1,ASSLGVGPGEQY
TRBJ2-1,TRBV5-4,ASSLGGHSYNEQF
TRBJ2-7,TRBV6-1,ASSERAGFSYEQY
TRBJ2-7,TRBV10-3,AISEQTSLSHKQY
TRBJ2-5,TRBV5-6,ASSLVLSGGGSETQY
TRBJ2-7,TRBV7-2,ASSLLDFSYEQY
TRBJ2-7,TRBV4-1,ASSQPGLGANEQY
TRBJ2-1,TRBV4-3,ASSQDPGTGKNEQF
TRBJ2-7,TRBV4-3,ASSQAGTSVYEQY
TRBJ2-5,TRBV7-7,ASSLDGGGAQETQY
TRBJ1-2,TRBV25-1,ASSALNYGYT
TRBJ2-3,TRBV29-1,SAIAGGTDTQY
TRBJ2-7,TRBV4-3,ASSQRLAGAEQY